The T cell receptor (beta chain) described here comes from a study of blood T cell repertoires in COVID-19 (dated by TCRdb to about 2020). Context from the whole study: Collaborator samples came from the United States, Italy and Spain and covered acute and convalescent phases of COVID-19. The samples were drawn from the first 160 participants of the ongoing ImmuneRACE study and from 950 to 1,500 subjects provided by 6 global collaborators. Deeply sampled blood TCRbeta repertoires from subjects exposed to, actively infected with, or recovered from COVID-19 were included in the dataset. A freely available public database, intended as a resource for researchers studying the immune response to SARS-CoV-2, is where the repertoires were released. Nearly every sample came with metadata listing a de-identified subject ID, COVID-19 status, age in years and sex. Where HLA class I and class II types were available, the types were taken from metadata supplied by the sample provider, not from assay-based typing. The prospective study material was composed of cDNA or gDNA derived from T cells, B-cell-depleted T cells, or PBMCs.

Participants in the prospective study were aged about 18 to 89 years, lived in about two dozen United States geographic areas, and enrolled through a virtual design. To assign participants to cohorts, the prospective study relied on clinical history that participants themselves reported in a screening survey and a study questionnaire. A participant counted as exposed if, within 2 weeks of entering the study, that participant had been in contact with someone who had a PCR-confirmed or clinician-diagnosed COVID-19 case. In the prospective study, mobile phlebotomists collected whole blood, serum and a nasopharyngeal or oropharyngeal swab from each participant. Over a roughly two-month period, participants in the prospective study had the option of providing additional blood draws and questionnaires. Prospective study blood samples were shipped either frozen or at room temperature before DNA extraction.

V sheds 0 bases and J sheds 4 bases, leaving 7 bases between their ends. The germline V gene specifies SGDLS as CDR1 and YYNGEE as CDR2. The CDR3 has 13 amino acids, counting the end cysteine and phenylalanine. Only the CDR3 DNA stays, 39 bases, in frame from base 1. For this clone: It has no known antigen specificity. No clone much larger than this one lies a single base away; base qualities are absent.

The paper as a whole reports these results and caveats: The amount of clinical and demographic metadata varied by source and participant and was provided uncurated.

The immunoSEQ Assay, a bias-controlled multiplex PCR, was used to amplify TCRbeta CDR3 regions from genomic DNA. Processing in the source paper ran as follows. Within the assay, amplification of reference gene primers was used to estimate how many nucleated cells each sample contained. To quantify the absolute abundance of each unique TCRbeta CDR3 rearrangement, sequence reads were collapsed and filtered. For each sample, productive Simpson clonality was calculated as the square root of Simpson's diversity index across productive rearrangements. The table comes from immuneACCESS by way of TCRdb, which keeps in-frame sequences with V and J called. Part of the clones is missing from these tables; in studies checked, under half for an unresolved V gene and the rest for unknown reasons. The V and J calls and the clone size are those of that table, but D and trimming were determined from the DNA. In all, the sample holds hundreds of thousands of clones, and approximately 82% of those were seen once. 5% of the sample is in the top ten clones.

The rearrangement joined TRBV9 to TRBJ1-1; perhaps TRBD1 is the D gene, with 6 bases matching. The TCR comes from a man aged 40-50 years who had been exposed to COVID-19. The sample taken for sequencing was PBMCs or T cells enriched from blood (not recorded which). CDR3 loop: CASSVEQGTEAFF. The nucleotide sequence reads as follows: TGTGCCAGCAGCGTAGAACAGGGCACTGAAGCTTTCTTT.